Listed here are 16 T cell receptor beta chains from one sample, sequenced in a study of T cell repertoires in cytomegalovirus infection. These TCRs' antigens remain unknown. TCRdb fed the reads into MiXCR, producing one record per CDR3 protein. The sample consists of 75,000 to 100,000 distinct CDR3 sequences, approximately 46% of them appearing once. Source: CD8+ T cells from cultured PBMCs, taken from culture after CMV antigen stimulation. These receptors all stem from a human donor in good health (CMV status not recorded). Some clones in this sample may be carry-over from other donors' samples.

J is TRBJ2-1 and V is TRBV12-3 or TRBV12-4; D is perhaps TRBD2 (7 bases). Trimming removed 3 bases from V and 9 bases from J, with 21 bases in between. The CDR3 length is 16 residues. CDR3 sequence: CASSLGRARGYGEQFF. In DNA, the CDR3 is TGTGCCAGCAGTTTGGGGAGGGCTAGGGGGTACGGTGAGCAGTTCTTC.

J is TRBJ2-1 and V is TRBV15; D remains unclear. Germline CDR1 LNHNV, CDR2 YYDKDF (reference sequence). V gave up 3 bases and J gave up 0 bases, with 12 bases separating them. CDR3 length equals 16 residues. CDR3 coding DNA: TGTGCCACCAGCAGGGCGGTCGTAAGCTCCTACAATGAGCAGTTCTTC. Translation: CATSRAVVSSYNEQFF.

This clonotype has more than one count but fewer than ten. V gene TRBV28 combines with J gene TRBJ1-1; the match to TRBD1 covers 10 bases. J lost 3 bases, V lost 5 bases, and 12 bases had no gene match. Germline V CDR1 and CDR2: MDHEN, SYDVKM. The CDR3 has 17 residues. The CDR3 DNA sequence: TGTGCCAGCAGTCCCCCCGGGACAGGGGAGTATGACACTGAAGCTTTCTTT. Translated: CASSPPGTGEYDTEAFF.

The CDR3 here is CASRNGSPTQYF. For the CDR3, the DNA is TGTGCCAGCAGGAACGGGTCGCCCACCCAGTACTTC. The genes are TRBV6-5 and TRBJ2-5; D not resolved. In germline, CDR1 is MNHEY, CDR2 SVGAGI. V was pared by 6 bases and J by 8 bases, with 13 bases between. The CDR3 runs 12 residues.

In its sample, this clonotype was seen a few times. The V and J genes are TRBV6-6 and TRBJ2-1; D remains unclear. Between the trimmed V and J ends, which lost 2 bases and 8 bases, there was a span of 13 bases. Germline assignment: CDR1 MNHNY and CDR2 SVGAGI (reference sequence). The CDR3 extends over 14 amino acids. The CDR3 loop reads CASSYHPGGDEQFF. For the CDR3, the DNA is TGTGCCAGCAGTTACCACCCGGGTGGGGATGAGCAGTTCTTC.

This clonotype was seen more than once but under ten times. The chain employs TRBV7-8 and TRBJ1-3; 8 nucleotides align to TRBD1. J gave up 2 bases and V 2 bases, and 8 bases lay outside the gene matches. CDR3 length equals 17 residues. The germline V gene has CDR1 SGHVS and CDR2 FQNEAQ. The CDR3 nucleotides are TGTGCCAGCAGCTTATTAAGCGGGACAGGACCTGGAAACACCATATATTTT. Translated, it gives CASSLLSGTGPGNTIYF.

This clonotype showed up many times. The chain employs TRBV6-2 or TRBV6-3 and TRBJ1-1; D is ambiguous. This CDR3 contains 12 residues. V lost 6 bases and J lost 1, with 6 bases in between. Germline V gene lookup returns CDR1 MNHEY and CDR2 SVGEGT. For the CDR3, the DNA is TGTGCCAGCAGGGACCGGAACACTGAAGCTTTCTTT. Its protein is CASRDRNTEAFF.

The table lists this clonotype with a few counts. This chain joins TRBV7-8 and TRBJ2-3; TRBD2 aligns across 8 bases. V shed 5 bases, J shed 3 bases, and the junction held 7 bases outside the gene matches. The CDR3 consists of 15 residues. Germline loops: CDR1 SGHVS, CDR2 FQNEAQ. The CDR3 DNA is TGTGCCAGCAGCCCGCCACTAGCGGAGACAGATACGCAGTATTTT. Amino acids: CASSPPLAETDTQYF.

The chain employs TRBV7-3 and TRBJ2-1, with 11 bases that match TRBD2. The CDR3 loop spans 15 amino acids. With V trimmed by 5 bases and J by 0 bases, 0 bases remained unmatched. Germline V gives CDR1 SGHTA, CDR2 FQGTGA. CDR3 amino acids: CASSTSGSSYNEQFF. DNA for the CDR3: TGTGCCAGCAGCACTAGCGGGAGCTCCTACAATGAGCAGTTCTTC.

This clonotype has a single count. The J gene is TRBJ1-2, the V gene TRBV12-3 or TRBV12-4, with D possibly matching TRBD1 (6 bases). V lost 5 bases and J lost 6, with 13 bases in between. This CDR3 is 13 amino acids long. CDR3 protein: CASSRQEHDGYTF. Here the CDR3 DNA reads TGTGCCAGCAGTCGACAGGAACATGATGGCTACACCTTC.

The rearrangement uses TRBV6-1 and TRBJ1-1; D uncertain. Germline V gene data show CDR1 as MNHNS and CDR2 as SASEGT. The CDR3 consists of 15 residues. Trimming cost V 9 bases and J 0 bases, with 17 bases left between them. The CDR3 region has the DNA TGTGCCAGTGAGTACGGCTATGGGATGAACACTGAAGCTTTCTTT. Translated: CASEYGYGMNTEAFF.

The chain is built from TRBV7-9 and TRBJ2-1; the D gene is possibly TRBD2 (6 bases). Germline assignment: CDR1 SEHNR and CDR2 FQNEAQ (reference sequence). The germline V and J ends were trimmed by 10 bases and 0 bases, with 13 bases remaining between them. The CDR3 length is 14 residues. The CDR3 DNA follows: TGTGCCACGAGTTTCGGGAGCTCCTACAATGAGCAGTTCTTC. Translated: CATSFGSSYNEQFF.

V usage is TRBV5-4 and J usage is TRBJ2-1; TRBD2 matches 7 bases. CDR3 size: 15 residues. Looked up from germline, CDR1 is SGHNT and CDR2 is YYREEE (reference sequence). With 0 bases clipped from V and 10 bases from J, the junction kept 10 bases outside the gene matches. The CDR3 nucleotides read TGTGCCAGCAGCTTGGTCGCGGGAGCATTGGAAGAGCAGTTCTTC. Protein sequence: CASSLVAGALEEQFF.

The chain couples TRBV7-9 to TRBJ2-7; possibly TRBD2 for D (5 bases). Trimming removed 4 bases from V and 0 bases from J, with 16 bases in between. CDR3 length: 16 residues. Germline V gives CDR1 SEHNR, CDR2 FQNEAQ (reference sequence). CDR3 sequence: CASSSSPAASSYEQYF. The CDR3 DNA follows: TGTGCCAGCAGCTCTAGCCCAGCGGCAAGCTCCTACGAGCAGTACTTC.

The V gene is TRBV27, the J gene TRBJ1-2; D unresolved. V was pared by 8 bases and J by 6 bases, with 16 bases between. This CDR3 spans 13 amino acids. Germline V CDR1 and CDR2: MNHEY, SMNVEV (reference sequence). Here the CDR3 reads CASGSTWANGYTF. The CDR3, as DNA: TGTGCCAGCGGTTCCACCTGGGCGAATGGCTACACCTTC.

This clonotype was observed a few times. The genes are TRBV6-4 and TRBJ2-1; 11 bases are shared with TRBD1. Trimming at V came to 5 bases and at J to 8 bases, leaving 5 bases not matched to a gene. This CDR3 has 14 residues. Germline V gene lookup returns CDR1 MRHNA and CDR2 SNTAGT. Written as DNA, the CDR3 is TGTGCCAGCAGTCTAGGACAGGGGGCGGATGAGCAGTTCTTC. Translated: CASSLGQGADEQFF.